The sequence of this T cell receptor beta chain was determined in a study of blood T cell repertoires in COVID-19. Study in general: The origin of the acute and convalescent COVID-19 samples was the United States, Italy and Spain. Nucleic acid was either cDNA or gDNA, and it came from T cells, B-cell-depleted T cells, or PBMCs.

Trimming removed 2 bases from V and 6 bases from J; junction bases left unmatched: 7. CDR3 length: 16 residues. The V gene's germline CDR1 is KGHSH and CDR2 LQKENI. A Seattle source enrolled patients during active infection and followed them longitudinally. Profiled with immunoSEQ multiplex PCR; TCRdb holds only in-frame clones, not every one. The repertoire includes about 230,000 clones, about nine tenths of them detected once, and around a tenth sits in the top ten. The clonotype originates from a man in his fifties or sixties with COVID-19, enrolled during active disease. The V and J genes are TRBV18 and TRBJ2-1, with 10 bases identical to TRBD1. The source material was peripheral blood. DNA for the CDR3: TGTGCCAGCTCACCAAGTTGGGACAGGGGAATCAATGAGCAGTTCTTC. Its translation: CASSPSWDRGINEQFF.